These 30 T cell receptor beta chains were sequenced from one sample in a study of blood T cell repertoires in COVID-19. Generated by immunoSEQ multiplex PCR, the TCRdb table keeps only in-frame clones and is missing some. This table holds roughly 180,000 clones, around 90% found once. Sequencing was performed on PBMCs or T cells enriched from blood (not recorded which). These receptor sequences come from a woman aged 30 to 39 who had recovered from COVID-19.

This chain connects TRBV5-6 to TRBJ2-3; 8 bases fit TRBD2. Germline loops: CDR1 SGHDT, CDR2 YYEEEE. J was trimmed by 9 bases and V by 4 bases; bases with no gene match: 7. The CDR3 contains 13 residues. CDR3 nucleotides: TGTGCCAGCAGCCCGCAGCGGGGGTGGACGCAGTATTTT. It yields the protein CASSPQRGWTQYF. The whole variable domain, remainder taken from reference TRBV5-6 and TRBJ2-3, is DAGVTQSPTHLIKTRGQQVTLRCSPKSGHDTVSWYQQALGQGPQFIFQYYEEEERQRGNFPDRFSGHQFPNYSSELNVNALLLGDSALYLCASSPQRGWTQYFGPGTRLTVL.

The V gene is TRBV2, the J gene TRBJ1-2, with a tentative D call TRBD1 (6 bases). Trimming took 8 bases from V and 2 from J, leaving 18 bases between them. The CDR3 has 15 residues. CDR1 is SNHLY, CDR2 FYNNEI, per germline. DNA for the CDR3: TGTGCCAGCTTTAAGGGGGGAGGGGTAAACTATGGCTACACCTTC. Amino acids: CASFKGGGVNYGYTF.

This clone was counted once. Here the CDR3 reads CASSPLRSNEQFF. The CDR3, as DNA: TGTGCCAGCAGCCCACTCCGAAGCAATGAGCAGTTCTTC. The chain links TRBV7-2 to TRBJ2-1; the D is unclear. Trimming took off 5 bases at V and 6 bases at J, with 11 bases between the two ends. Germline V gene lookup returns CDR1 SGHTA and CDR2 FQGNSA. CDR3 length: 13 amino acids.

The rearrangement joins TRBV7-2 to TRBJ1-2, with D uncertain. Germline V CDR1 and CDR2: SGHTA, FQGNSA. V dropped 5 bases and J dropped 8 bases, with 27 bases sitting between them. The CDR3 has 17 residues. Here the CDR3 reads CASSPFGGTKTRRGYTF. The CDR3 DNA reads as TGTGCCAGCAGCCCCTTTGGAGGAACGAAAACTAGGAGGGGCTACACCTTC.

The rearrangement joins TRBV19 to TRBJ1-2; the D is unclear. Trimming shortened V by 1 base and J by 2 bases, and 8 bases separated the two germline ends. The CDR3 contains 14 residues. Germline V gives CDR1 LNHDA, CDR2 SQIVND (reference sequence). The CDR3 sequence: CASSIAGRNYGYTF. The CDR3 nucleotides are TGTGCCAGTAGTATAGCTGGGCGAAACTATGGCTACACCTTC. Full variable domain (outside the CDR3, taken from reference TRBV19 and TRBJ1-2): DGGITQSPKYLFRKEGQNVTLSCEQNLNHDAMYWYRQDPGQGLRLIYYSQIVNDFQKGDIAEGYSVSREKKESFPLTVTSAQKNPTAFYLCASSIAGRNYGYTFGSGTRLTVV.

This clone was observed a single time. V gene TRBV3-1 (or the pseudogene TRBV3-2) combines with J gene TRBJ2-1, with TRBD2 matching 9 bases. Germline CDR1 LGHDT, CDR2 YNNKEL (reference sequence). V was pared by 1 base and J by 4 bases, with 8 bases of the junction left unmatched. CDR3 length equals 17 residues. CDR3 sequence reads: CASSQGWTSAQYNEQFF. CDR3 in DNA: TGTGCCAGCAGCCAAGGTTGGACTAGCGCACAATACAATGAGCAGTTCTTC.

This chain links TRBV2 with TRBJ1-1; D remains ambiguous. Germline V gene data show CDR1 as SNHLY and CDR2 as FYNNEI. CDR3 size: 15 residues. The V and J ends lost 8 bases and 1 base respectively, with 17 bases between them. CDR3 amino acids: CASRPGSVKNTEAFF. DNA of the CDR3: TGTGCCAGCCGTCCGGGGTCCGTGAAGAACACTGAAGCTTTCTTT. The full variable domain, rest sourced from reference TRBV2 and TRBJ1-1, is EPEVTQTPSHQVTQMGQEVILRCVPISNHLYFYWYRQILGQKVEFLVSFYNNEISEKSEIFDDQFSVERPDGSNFTLKIRSTKLEDSAMYFCASRPGSVKNTEAFFGQGTRLTVV.

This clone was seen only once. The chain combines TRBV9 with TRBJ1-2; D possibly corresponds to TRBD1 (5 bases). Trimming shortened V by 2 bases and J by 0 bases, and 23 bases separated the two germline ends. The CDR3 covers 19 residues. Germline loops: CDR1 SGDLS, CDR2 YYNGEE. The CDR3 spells CASSVRPGVGVGTNYGYTF. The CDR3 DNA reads TGTGCCAGCAGCGTGAGACCGGGGGTAGGCGTAGGTACTAACTATGGCTACACCTTC. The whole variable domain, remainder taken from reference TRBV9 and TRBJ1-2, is DSGVTQTPKHLITATGQRVTLRCSPRSGDLSVYWYQQSLDQGLQFLIQYYNGEERAKGNILERFSAQQFPDLHSELNLSSLELGDSALYFCASSVRPGVGVGTNYGYTFGSGTRLTVV.

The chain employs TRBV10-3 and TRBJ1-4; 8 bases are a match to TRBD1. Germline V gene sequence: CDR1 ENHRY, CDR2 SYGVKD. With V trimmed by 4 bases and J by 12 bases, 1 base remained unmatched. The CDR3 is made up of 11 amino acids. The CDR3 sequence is CAISAGGELFF. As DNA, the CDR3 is TGTGCCATCAGTGCAGGGGGCGAACTGTTTTTT.

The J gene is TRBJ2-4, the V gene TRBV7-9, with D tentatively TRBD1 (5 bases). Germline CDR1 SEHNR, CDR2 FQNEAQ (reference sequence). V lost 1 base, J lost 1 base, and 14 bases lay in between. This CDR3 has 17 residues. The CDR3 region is CASSLGARDRAKNIQYF. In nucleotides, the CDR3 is TGTGCCAGCAGCTTAGGGGCCAGGGATAGGGCCAAAAACATTCAGTACTTC.

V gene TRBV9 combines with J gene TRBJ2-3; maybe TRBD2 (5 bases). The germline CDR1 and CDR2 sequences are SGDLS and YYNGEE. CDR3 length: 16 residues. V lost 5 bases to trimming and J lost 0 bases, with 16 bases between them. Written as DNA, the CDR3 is TGTGCCAGCAGTTTCTCTGGCGGAGGAAGCACAGATACGCAGTATTTT. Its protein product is CASSFSGGGSTDTQYF.

CDR3 sequence reads: CATSDAAQGAGNQPQHF. The DNA of the CDR3 is TGTGCCACCAGTGATGCCGCACAAGGGGCGGGCAATCAGCCCCAGCATTTT. The chain employs TRBV24-1 and TRBJ1-5, with a possible D match to TRBD1 (5 bases). The CDR3 loop spans 17 amino acids. CDR1 and CDR2 (germline): KGHDR, SFDVKD. Trimming left V 3 bases short and J 2 bases short, with 16 bases between.

The CDR3 sequence is CASSQTADTQYF. The CDR3 DNA sequence: TGTGCCAGCAGCCAAACAGCAGATACGCAGTATTTT. The V gene is TRBV14, the J gene TRBJ2-3; D call uncertain. CDR3 size: 12 residues. Germline lookup yields CDR1 SGHDN and CDR2 FVKESK. V was cut by 2 bases and J by 4 bases, with 4 bases left in between.

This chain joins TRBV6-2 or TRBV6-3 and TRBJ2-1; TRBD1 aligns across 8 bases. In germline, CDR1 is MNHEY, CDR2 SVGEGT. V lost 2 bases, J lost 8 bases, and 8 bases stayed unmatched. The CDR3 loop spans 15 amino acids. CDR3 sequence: CASSYLLGQGDEQFF. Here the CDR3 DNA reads TGTGCCAGCAGTTACCTCCTTGGACAGGGAGATGAGCAGTTCTTC.

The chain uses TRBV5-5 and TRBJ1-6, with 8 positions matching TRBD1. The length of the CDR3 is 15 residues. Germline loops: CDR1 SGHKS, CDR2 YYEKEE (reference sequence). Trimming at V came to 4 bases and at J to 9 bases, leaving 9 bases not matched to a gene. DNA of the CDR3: TGTGCCAGCAGCCCCCGGGACAGGACCTTTTCACCCCTCCACTTT. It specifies CASSPRDRTFSPLHF. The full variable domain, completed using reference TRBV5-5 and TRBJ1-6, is DAGVTQSPTHLIKTRGQQVTLRCSPISGHKSVSWYQQVLGQGPQFIFQYYEKEERGRGNFPDRFSARQFPNYSSELNVNALLLGDSALYLCASSPRDRTFSPLHFGNGTRLTVT.

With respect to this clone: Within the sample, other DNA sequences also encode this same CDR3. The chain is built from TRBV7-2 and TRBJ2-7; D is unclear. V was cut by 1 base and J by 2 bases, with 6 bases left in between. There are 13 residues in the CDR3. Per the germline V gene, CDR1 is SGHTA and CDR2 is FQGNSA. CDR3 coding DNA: TGTGCCAGCAGCTTAGGAGGAACCTACGAGCAGTACTTC. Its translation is CASSLGGTYEQYF.

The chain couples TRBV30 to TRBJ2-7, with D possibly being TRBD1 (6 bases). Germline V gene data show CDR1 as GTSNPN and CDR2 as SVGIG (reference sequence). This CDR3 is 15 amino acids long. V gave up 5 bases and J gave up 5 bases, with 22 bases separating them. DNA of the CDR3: TGTGCCTGGGACATCCTCGGACAGCCACGGCACGAGCAGTACTTC. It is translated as CAWDILGQPRHEQYF. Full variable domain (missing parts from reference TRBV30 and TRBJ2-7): SQTIHQWPATLVQPVGSPLSLECTVEGTSNPNLYWYRQAAGRGLQLLFYSVGIGQISSEVPQNLSASRPQDRQFILSSKKLLLSDSGFYLCAWDILGQPRHEQYFGPGTRLTVT.

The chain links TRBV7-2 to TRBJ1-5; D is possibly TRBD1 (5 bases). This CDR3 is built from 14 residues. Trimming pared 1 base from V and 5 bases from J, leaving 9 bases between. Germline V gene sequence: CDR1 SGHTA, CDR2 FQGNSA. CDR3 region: CASSLVGHDQPQHF. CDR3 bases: TGTGCCAGCAGCTTAGTGGGGCACGATCAGCCCCAGCATTTT.

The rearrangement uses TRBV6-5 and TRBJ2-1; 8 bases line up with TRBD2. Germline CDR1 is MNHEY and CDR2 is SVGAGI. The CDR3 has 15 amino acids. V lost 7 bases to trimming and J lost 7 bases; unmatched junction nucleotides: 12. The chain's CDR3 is CASTEGGTSRNEQFF. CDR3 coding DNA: TGTGCCAGCACCGAAGGGGGGACTAGTAGGAATGAGCAGTTCTTC.

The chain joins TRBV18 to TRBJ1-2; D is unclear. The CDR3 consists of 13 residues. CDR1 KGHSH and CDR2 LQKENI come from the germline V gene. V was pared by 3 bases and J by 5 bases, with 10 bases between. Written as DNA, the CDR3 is TGTGCCAGCTCACCTGCGGCAGCTTATGGCTACACCTTC. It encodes CASSPAAAYGYTF.

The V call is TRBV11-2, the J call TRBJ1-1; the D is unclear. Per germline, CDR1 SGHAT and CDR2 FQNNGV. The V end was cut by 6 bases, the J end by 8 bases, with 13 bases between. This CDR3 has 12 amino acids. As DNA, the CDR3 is TGTGCCAGCAGTACCGGTGCATCCGAAGCTTTCTTT. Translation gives CASSTGASEAFF.

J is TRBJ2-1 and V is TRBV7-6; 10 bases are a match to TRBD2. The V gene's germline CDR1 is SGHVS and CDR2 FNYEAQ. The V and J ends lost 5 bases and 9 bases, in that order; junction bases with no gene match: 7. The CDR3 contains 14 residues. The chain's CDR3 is CASSPVAGGGEQFF. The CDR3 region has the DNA TGTGCCAGCAGCCCAGTAGCGGGAGGCGGTGAGCAGTTCTTC.

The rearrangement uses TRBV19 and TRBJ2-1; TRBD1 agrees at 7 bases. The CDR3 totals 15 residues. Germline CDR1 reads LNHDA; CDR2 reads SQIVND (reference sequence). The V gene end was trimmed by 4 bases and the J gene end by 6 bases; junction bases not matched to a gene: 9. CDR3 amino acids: CASSTTGTAINEQFF. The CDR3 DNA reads TGTGCCAGTAGTACAACTGGGACAGCCATCAATGAGCAGTTCTTC.

The CDR3: CAWSARQSNQPQHF. The CDR3, as DNA: TGTGCCTGGAGTGCCCGACAGAGCAATCAGCCCCAGCATTTT. The chain links TRBV30 to TRBJ1-5, with D maybe TRBD1 (5 bases). The ends were cut back, 1 base at V and 1 base at J, with 8 bases in the middle. CDR3 size: 14 residues. Germline lookup yields CDR1 GTSNPN and CDR2 SVGIG (reference sequence).

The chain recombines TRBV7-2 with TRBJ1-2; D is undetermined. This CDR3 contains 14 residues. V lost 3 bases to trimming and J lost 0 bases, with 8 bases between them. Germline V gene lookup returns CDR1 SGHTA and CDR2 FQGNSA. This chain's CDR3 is CASSFTTSNYGYTF. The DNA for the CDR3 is TGTGCCAGCAGCTTTACGACATCTAACTATGGCTACACCTTC.

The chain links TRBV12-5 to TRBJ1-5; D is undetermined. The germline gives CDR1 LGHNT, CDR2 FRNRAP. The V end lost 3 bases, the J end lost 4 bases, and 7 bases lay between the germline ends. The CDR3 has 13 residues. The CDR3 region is CASGFRENQPQHF. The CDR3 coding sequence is TGTGCTAGTGGTTTTAGGGAGAATCAGCCCCAGCATTTT.

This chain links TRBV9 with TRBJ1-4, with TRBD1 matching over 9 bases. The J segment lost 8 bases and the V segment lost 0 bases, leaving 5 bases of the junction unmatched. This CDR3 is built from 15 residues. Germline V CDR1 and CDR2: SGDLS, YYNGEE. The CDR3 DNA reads TGTGCCAGCAGCGTAGGAGGGACAGGGAGCGAAAAACTGTTTTTT. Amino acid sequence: CASSVGGTGSEKLFF.

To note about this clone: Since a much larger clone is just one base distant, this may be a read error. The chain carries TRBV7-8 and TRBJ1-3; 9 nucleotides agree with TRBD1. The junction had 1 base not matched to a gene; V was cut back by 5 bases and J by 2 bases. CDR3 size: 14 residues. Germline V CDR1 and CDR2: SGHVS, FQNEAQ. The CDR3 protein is CASSRDRAGNTIYF. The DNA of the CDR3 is TGTGCCAGCAGCCGGGACAGGGCTGGAAACACCATATATTTT.

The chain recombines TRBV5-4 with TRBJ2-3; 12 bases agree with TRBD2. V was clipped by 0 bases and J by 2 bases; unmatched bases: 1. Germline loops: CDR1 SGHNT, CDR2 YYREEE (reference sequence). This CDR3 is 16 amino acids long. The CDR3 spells CASSLGLAGVTDTQYF. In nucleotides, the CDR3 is TGTGCCAGCAGCTTGGGACTAGCGGGGGTCACAGATACGCAGTATTTT. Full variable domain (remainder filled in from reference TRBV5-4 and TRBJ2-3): ETGVTQSPTHLIKTRGQQVTLRCSSQSGHNTVSWYQQALGQGPQFIFQYYREEENGRGNFPPRFSGLQFPNYSSELNVNALELDDSALYLCASSLGLAGVTDTQYFGPGTRLTVL.

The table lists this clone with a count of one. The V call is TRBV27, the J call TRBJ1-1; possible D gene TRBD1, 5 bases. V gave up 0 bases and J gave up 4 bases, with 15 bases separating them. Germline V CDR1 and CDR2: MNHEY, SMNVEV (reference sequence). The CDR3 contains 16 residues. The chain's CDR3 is CASSLSFSGRATEAFF. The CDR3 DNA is TGTGCCAGCAGTTTATCTTTTTCAGGGAGGGCCACTGAAGCTTTCTTT.